The clone carrying this T cell receptor beta chain was detected once. Germline lookup yields CDR1 LGHNA and CDR2 YNFKEQ. The CDR3 runs 16 residues. V trimming: 1 base; J trimming: 7 bases; junction bases outside the gene matches: 6. The sample belongs to a study of blood T cell repertoires in COVID-19. Overall study context: Sample material is recorded as cDNA or gDNA derived from T cells, B-cell-depleted T cells, or PBMCs.

Repertoires were generated with immunoSEQ multiplex PCR, while TCRdb's copy carries only in-frame clones and drops some. This sample has 160,000 or so clones, with more than 80% found just once. J is TRBJ1-6 and V is TRBV4-2, with 8 bases aligning to TRBD1. The sample consisted of peripheral blood. The receptor was derived from a man in his 60s with acute or convalescent COVID-19. The CDR3 DNA follows: TGTGCCAGCAGCCAAGTTCAGGGGGCCTGGAATTCACCCCTCCACTTT. Protein sequence: CASSQVQGAWNSPLHF.